These 21 T cell receptor beta chains share one sample of origin, sequenced in a study of T cell responses to AZD1222 COVID-19 vaccine. Libraries were prepared by immunoSEQ multiplex PCR; TCRdb keeps only in-frame clonotypes and omits some of them. The table records about 120,000 clones, approximately 83% of them present only once. The source material was peripheral blood, sampled on day 0 of AZD1222 vaccination. The receptors come from an adult in good health.

The DNA for the CDR3 is TGCAGTGCTAGCGGGGACTACGAGCAGTACTTC. Translation gives CSASGDYEQYF. The V call is TRBV20-1, the J call TRBJ2-7, with TRBD2 as a possible D gene (5 bases). The CDR3 totals 11 residues. Trimming shortened V by 3 bases and J by 3 bases, and 6 bases separated the two germline ends. In germline, CDR1 is DFQATT, CDR2 SNEGSKA (reference sequence).

This rearrangement joins TRBV5-1 to TRBJ2-7, with a tentative D call TRBD2 (6 bases). Germline CDR1 is SGHRS and CDR2 is YFSETQ. The CDR3 runs to 15 residues. Trimming took 4 bases from V and 1 from J, leaving 15 bases between them. This chain's CDR3 is CASSPGGTASYEQYF. The CDR3 nucleotides are TGCGCCAGCAGCCCCGGAGGGACGGCTTCCTACGAGCAGTACTTC.

The chain joins TRBV29-1 to TRBJ1-4; 9 bases match TRBD1. V was pared by 6 bases and J by 6 bases, with 2 bases of the junction left unmatched. Looked up from germline, CDR1 is SQVTM and CDR2 is ANQGSEA. The CDR3 spans 12 residues. The CDR3 region is CSVRDRDEKLFF. The CDR3 DNA follows: TGCAGCGTACGGGACAGGGATGAAAAACTGTTTTTT.

The chain uses TRBV18 and TRBJ1-2; D is uncertain. This CDR3 is built from 15 residues. V dropped 4 bases and J dropped 3 bases, with 15 bases sitting between them. CDR1 is KGHSH and CDR2 is LQKENI in the germline V gene. The CDR3 is CASSLGRQADYGYTF. As DNA, the CDR3 is TGTGCCAGCTCACTCGGACGGCAAGCCGACTATGGCTACACCTTC.

CDR3 loop: CASSFGTADTQYF. CDR3 DNA sequence: TGTGCCAGCAGTTTCGGCACGGCAGATACGCAGTATTTT. The chain uses TRBV12-3 or TRBV12-4 and TRBJ2-3, with D unresolved. There are 13 residues in the CDR3. Trimming took 3 bases from V and 4 from J, leaving 8 bases between them.

V usage is TRBV7-2 and J usage is TRBJ2-7, with no clear D. V shed 3 bases and J shed 4 bases, with 13 bases lying between them. The V gene's germline CDR1 is SGHTA and CDR2 FQGNSA. This CDR3 contains 14 residues. This chain's CDR3 is CASSFHGPRYEQYF. The CDR3 DNA reads as TGTGCCAGCAGCTTTCACGGACCCCGATACGAGCAGTACTTC.

CDR3: CASTYDVRTHVSQHF. CDR3 sequence (DNA): TGTGCCAGCACTTATGACGTTCGGACTCACGTGTCCCAGCATTTT. The chain joins TRBV6-5 to TRBJ1-5; D remains ambiguous. This CDR3 is 15 amino acids long. Trimming removed 7 bases from V and 11 bases from J, with 24 bases in between. Germline V gives CDR1 MNHEY, CDR2 SVGAGI.

The V gene is TRBV21-1, the J gene TRBJ1-1; the DNA was not compared with TRBD1, the D call given in the table. TRBV21-1 is a recognized pseudogene. The CDR3 is 16 amino acids. CDR3 coding DNA: TGTGCCAGCAGCCCCCTACGGGGACACCCGAACACTGAAGCTTTCTTT. It yields the protein CASSPLRGHPNTEAFF.

Of note for this clone: Other DNA sequences of this sample code for an identical CDR3. Written as DNA, the CDR3 is TGTGCCAGCAGTGAAGACGGCGGAGGCACTGAAGCTTTCTTT. Translating gives CASSEDGGGTEAFF. The chain couples TRBV2 to TRBJ1-1; D ambiguous. The CDR3 is 14 residues long. Germline lookup yields CDR1 SNHLY and CDR2 FYNNEI. Trimming removed 1 base at V and 4 bases at J, with 10 bases between. Drawing the rest from reference TRBV2 and TRBJ1-1, the complete variable domain is EPEVTQTPSHQVTQMGQEVILRCVPISNHLYFYWYRQILGQKVEFLVSFYNNEISEKSEIFDDQFSVERPDGSNFTLKIRSTKLEDSAMYFCASSEDGGGTEAFFGQGTRLTVV.

The chain couples TRBV2 to TRBJ1-2; D remains ambiguous. The V end lost 1 base, the J end lost 2 bases, and 5 bases lay between the germline ends. Germline V lookup: CDR1 SNHLY, CDR2 FYNNEI. The CDR3 has 13 amino acids. The CDR3 reads CASSEGLNYGYTF. Written as DNA, the CDR3 is TGTGCCAGCAGTGAAGGGTTGAACTATGGCTACACCTTC. Full variable domain (missing parts from reference TRBV2 and TRBJ1-2): EPEVTQTPSHQVTQMGQEVILRCVPISNHLYFYWYRQILGQKVEFLVSFYNNEISEKSEIFDDQFSVERPDGSNFTLKIRSTKLEDSAMYFCASSEGLNYGYTFGSGTRLTVV.

The chain joins TRBV7-9 to TRBJ2-1; the D gene is possibly TRBD1 (6 bases). Trimming pared 0 bases from V and 2 bases from J, leaving 11 bases between. Germline V gene data show CDR1 as SEHNR and CDR2 as FQNEAQ (reference sequence). The CDR3 is 16 residues long. CDR3 nucleotide sequence: TGTGCCAGCAGCTTAGCGGGGGCTCAAGCCTACAATGAGCAGTTCTTC. Translated: CASSLAGAQAYNEQFF.

The chain carries TRBV28 and TRBJ1-6, with 7 bases lining up with TRBD1. The germline V gene encodes CDR1 MDHEN and CDR2 SYDVKM. The V gene end was trimmed by 4 bases and the J gene end by 8 bases; junction bases not matched to a gene: 11. This CDR3 has 16 residues. CDR3 region: CASSSGQAEPYSPLHF. CDR3 DNA: TGTGCCAGCAGTTCCGGACAGGCCGAACCTTATTCACCCCTCCACTTT. Variable domain in full (rest from reference TRBV28 and TRBJ1-6): DVKVTQSSRYLVKRTGEKVFLECVQDMDHENMFWYRQDPGLGLRLIYFSYDVKMKEKGDIPEGYSVSREKKERFSLILESASTNQTSMYLCASSSGQAEPYSPLHFGNGTRLTVT.

The chain joins TRBV7-2 to TRBJ2-3, with TRBD2 identical over 10 bases. Germline CDR1 is SGHTA and CDR2 is FQGNSA. The CDR3 totals 16 residues. The junction had 10 bases not matched to a gene; V was cut back by 5 bases and J by 5 bases. CDR3 sequence reads: CASSRALAGVVDTQYF. The CDR3 DNA reads TGTGCCAGCAGCCGGGCTCTAGCGGGAGTGGTAGATACGCAGTATTTT. Full variable domain (outside the CDR3, taken from reference TRBV7-2 and TRBJ2-3): GAGVSQSPSNKVTEKGKDVELRCDPISGHTALYWYRQSLGQGLEFLIYFQGNSAPDKSGLPSDRFSAERTGGSVSTLTIQRTQQEDSAVYLCASSRALAGVVDTQYFGPGTRLTVL.

The chain carries TRBV5-1 and TRBJ2-2, with 10 bases identical to TRBD2. With V trimmed by 3 bases and J by 5 bases, 7 bases remained unmatched. The CDR3 runs 16 residues. Germline V CDR1 and CDR2: SGHRS, YFSETQ. The CDR3 nucleotides read TGCGCCAGCAGCTCACCGGGACTAGCGTTAACCGGGGAGCTGTTTTTT. Residues: CASSSPGLALTGELFF.

The chain couples TRBV5-4 to TRBJ1-2, with 10 bases lining up with TRBD1. This CDR3 has 15 amino acids. Germline CDR1 is SGHNT and CDR2 is YYREEE (reference sequence). V shed 4 bases, J shed 6 bases, and the junction held 9 bases outside the gene matches. CDR3 bases: TGTGCCAGCAGCGCATGGACAGGGGGTGCGGATGGCTACACCTTC. Its translation is CASSAWTGGADGYTF.

The V call is TRBV29-1, the J call TRBJ1-1; D is undetermined. This CDR3 has 14 amino acids. CDR1 is SQVTM, CDR2 ANQGSEA, per germline. Trimming removed 3 bases at V and 8 bases at J, with 19 bases between. For the CDR3, the DNA is TGCAGCGTTGACCCCAGTGGGCGCCCGGTCGAAGCTTTCTTT. Amino acids: CSVDPSGRPVEAFF.

The chain recombines TRBV6-6 with TRBJ1-4; tentatively, D is TRBD1 (6 bases). Trimming took off 0 bases at V and 4 bases at J, with 12 bases between the two ends. The germline V gene encodes CDR1 MNHNY and CDR2 SVGAGI (reference sequence). The CDR3 covers 16 residues. This CDR3 is CASSYSGQKINEKLFF. The CDR3 DNA sequence: TGTGCCAGCAGTTACTCCGGACAGAAGATTAATGAAAAACTGTTTTTT.

The gene calls are TRBV18 and TRBJ1-1; D remains unclear. This CDR3 has 15 residues. Germline V gene data show CDR1 as KGHSH and CDR2 as LQKENI. Trimming removed 3 bases from V and 6 bases from J, with 17 bases in between. CDR3 residues: CASSPGEGVLAEAFF. The CDR3 coding sequence is TGTGCCAGCTCACCCGGAGAGGGAGTCTTGGCTGAAGCTTTCTTT.

The chain's CDR3 is CASSFPGVPQYF. CDR3 in DNA: TGTGCCAGCAGTTTCCCCGGGGTACCGCAGTACTTC. The chain has TRBV28 and TRBJ2-7, with a possible D match to TRBD2 (5 bases). The CDR3 length is 12 residues. CDR1 is MDHEN and CDR2 is SYDVKM in the germline V gene. V shed 3 bases and J shed 9 bases, with 12 bases lying between them. Full variable domain (outside the CDR3, taken from reference TRBV28 and TRBJ2-7): DVKVTQSSRYLVKRTGEKVFLECVQDMDHENMFWYRQDPGLGLRLIYFSYDVKMKEKGDIPEGYSVSREKKERFSLILESASTNQTSMYLCASSFPGVPQYFGPGTRLTVT.

In regard to this clone: Other DNA sequences from this sample encode an identical CDR3 as well. This sequence joins TRBV3-1 (or the pseudogene TRBV3-2) and TRBJ1-5; D may be TRBD1 (5 bases). CDR1 and CDR2 (germline): LGHDT, YNNKEL (reference sequence). This CDR3 contains 13 residues. Trimming took 1 base from V and 4 from J, leaving 5 bases between them. The DNA for the CDR3 is TGTGCCAGCAGCCAAGGGGGGAATCAGCCCCAGCATTTT. As protein: CASSQGGNQPQHF.

V gene TRBV2 combines with J gene TRBJ2-1, with 10 bases aligning to TRBD1. Trimming cost V 4 bases and J 2 bases; bases outside gene matches: 2. Germline CDR1 SNHLY, CDR2 FYNNEI. The CDR3 is made up of 15 amino acids. The CDR3 DNA reads as TGTGCCAGCAGTGGGGGACAGGGGCCCTACAATGAGCAGTTCTTC. Translation gives CASSGGQGPYNEQFF.